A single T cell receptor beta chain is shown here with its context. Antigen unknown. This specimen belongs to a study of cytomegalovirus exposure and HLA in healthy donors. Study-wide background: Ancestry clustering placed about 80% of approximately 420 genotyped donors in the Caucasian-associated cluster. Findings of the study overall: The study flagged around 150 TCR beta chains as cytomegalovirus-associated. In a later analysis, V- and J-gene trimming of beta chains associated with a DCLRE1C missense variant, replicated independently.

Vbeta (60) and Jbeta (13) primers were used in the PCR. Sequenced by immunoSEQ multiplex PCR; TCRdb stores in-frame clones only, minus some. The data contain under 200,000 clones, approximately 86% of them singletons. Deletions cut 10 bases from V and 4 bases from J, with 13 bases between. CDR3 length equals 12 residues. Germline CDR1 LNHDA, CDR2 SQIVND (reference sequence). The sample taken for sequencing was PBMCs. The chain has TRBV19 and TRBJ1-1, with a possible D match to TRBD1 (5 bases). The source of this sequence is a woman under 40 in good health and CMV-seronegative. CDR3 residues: CATSQDITEAFF. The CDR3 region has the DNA TGTGCCACCTCACAGGACATCACTGAAGCTTTCTTT.